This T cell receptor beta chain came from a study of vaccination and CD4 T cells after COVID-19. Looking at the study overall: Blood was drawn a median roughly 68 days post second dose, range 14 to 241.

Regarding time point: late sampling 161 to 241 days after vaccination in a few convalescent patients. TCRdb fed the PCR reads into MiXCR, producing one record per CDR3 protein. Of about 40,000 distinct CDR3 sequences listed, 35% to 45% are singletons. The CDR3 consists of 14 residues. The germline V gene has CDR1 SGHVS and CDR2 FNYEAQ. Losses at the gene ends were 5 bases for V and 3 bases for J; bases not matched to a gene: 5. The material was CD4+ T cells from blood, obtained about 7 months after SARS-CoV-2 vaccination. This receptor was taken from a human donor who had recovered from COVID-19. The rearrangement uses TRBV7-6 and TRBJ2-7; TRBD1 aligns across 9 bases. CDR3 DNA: TGTGCCAGCAGCCCCGGGACAGGGTACTACGAGCAGTACTTC. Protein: CASSPGTGYYEQYF.